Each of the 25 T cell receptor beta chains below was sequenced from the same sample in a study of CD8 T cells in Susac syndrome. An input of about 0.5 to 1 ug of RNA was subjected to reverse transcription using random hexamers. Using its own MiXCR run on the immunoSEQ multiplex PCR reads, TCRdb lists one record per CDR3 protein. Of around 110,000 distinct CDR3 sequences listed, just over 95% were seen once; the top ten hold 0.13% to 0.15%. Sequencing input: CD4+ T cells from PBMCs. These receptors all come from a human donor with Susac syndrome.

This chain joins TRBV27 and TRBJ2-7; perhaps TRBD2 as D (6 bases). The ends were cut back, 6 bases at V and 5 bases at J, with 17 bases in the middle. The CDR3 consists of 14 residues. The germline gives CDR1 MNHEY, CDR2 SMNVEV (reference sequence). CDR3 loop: CASSPRGFSHEQYF. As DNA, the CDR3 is TGTGCCAGCAGCCCCCGGGGGTTCAGCCACGAGCAGTACTTC.

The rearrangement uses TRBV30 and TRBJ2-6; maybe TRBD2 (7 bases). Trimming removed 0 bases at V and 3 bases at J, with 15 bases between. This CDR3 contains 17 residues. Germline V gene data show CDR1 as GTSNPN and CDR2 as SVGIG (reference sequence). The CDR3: CAWSVVGGLSGANVLTF. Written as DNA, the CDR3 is TGTGCCTGGAGTGTAGTGGGGGGGCTTAGTGGGGCCAACGTCCTGACTTTC.

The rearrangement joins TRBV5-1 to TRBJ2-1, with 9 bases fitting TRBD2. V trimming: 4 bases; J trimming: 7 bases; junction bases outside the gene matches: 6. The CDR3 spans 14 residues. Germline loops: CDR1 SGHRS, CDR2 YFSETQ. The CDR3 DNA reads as TGCGCCAGCAGCGTTGGGACTAGCAAAAATGAGCAGTTCTTC. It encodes CASSVGTSKNEQFF. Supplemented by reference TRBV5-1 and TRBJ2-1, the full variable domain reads KAGVTQTPRYLIKTRGQQVTLSCSPISGHRSVSWYQQTPGQGLQFLFEYFSETQRNKGNFPGRFSGRQFSNSRSEMNVSTLELGDSALYLCASSVGTSKNEQFFGPGTRLTVL.

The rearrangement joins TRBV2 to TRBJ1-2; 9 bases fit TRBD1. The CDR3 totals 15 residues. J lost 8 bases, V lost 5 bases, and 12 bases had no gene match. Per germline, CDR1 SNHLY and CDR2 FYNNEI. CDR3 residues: CASSLNRQGEEGYTF. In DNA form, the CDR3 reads TGTGCCAGCAGTCTAAACCGACAGGGGGAAGAGGGCTACACCTTC. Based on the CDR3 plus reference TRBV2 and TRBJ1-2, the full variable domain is EPEVTQTPSHQVTQMGQEVILRCVPISNHLYFYWYRQILGQKVEFLVSFYNNEISEKSEIFDDQFSVERPDGSNFTLKIRSTKLEDSAMYFCASSLNRQGEEGYTFGSGTRLTVV.

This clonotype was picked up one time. The CDR3 reads CASSTLRSETQYF. The DNA for the CDR3 is TGTGCCAGCAGTACCCTAAGGTCGGAGACCCAGTACTTC. This chain links TRBV6-2 or TRBV6-3 with TRBJ2-5; no clear D gene. V shed 5 bases and J shed 5 bases, with 12 bases lying between them. This CDR3 spans 13 amino acids. CDR1 MNHEY and CDR2 SVGEGT come from the germline V gene.

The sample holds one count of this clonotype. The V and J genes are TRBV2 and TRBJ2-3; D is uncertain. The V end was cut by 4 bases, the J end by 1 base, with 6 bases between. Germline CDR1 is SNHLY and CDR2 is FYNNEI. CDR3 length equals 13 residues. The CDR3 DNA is TGTGCCAGCAGTGTTACCCGCACAGATACGCAGTATTTT. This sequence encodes CASSVTRTDTQYF.

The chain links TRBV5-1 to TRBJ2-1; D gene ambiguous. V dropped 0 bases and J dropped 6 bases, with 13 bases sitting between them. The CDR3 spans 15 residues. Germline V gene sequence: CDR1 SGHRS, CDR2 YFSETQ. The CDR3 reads CASSLEQNVGNEQFF. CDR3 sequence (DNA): TGCGCCAGCAGCTTGGAACAGAATGTAGGCAATGAGCAGTTCTTC.

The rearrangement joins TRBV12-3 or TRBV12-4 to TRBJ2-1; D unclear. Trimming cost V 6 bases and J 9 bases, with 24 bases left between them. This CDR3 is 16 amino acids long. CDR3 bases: TGTGCCAGCAGATCCACAAGCGATCCCATGCGCGGTGAGCAGTTCTTC. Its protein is CASRSTSDPMRGEQFF.

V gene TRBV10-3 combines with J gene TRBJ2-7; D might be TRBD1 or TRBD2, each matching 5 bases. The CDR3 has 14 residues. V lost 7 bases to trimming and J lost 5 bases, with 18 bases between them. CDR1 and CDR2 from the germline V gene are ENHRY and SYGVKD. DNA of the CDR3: TGTGCCATCACCATGGGACCAAGCTCAAACGAGCAGTACTTC. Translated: CAITMGPSSNEQYF.

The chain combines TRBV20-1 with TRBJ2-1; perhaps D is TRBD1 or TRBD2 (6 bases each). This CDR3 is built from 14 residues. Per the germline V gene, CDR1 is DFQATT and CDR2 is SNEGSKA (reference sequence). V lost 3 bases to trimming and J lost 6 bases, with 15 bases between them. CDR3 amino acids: CSAREGGHLNEQFF. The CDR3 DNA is TGCAGTGCTAGGGAGGGGGGACATCTCAATGAGCAGTTCTTC.

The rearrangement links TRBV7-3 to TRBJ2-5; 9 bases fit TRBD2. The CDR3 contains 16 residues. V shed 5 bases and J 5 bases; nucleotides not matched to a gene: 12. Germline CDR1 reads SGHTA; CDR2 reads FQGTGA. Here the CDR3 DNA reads TGTGCCAGCAGCCCAACCACGGCGGGGGGGGCTGAGACCCAGTACTTC. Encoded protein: CASSPTTAGGAETQYF.

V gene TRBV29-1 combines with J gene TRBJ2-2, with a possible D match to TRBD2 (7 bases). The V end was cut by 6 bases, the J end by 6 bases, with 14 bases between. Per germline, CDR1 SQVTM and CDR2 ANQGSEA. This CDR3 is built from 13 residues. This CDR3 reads CSVGGGWAGELFF. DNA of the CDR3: TGCAGCGTGGGGGGGGGCTGGGCCGGGGAGCTGTTTTTT.

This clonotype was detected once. The CDR3 region has the DNA TGTGCCTGGAGTGCCCAACTAGCGGGAGGCACCGGGGAGCTGTTTTTT. As protein: CAWSAQLAGGTGELFF. The chain has TRBV30 and TRBJ2-2; 12 bases match TRBD2. V lost 1 base to trimming and J lost 4 bases; unmatched junction nucleotides: 4. Germline V gene sequence: CDR1 GTSNPN, CDR2 SVGIG (reference sequence). The CDR3 has 16 residues. Full variable domain (missing parts from reference TRBV30 and TRBJ2-2): SQTIHQWPATLVQPVGSPLSLECTVEGTSNPNLYWYRQAAGRGLQLLFYSVGIGQISSEVPQNLSASRPQDRQFILSSKKLLLSDSGFYLCAWSAQLAGGTGELFFGEGSRLTVL.

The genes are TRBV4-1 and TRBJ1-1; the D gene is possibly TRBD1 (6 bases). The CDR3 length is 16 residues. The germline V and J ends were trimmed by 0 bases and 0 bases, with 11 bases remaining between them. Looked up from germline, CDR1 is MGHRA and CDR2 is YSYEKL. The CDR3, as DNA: TGCGCCAGCAGCCAAGATAGGGGGTCCCTGAACACTGAAGCTTTCTTT. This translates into CASSQDRGSLNTEAFF.

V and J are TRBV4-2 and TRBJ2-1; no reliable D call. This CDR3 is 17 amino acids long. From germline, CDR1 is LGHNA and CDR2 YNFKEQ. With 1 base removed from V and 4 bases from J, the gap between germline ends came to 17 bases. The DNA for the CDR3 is TGTGCCAGCAGCCAAGTGCCGGTCGGAACCGTGTACAATGAGCAGTTCTTC. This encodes CASSQVPVGTVYNEQFF.

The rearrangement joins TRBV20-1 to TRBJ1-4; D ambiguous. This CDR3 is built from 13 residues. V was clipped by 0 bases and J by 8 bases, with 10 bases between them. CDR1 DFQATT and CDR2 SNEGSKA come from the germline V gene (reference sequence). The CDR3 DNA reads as TGCAGTGCTAGAGAAGGGCGGACGGAAAAACTGTTTTTT. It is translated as CSAREGRTEKLFF.

CDR3 loop: CASRDDSYNEQFF. The CDR3 bases are TGTGCCAGCAGAGACGACAGTTACAATGAGCAGTTCTTC. The gene calls are TRBV2 and TRBJ2-1; TRBD1 might be the D (5 bases). Trimming cost V 6 bases and J 4 bases, with 10 bases left between them. Germline loops: CDR1 SNHLY, CDR2 FYNNEI. The CDR3 runs to 13 residues.

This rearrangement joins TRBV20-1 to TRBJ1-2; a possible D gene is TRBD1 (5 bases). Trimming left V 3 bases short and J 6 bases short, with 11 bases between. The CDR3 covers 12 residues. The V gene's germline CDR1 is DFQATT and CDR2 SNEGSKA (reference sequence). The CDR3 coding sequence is TGCAGTGCTAGTGGGGCCAGGGATGGCTACACCTTC. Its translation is CSASGARDGYTF.

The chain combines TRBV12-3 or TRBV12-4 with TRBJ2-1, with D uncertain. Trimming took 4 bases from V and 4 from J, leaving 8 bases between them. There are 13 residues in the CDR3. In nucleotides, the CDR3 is TGTGCCAGCAGTTACTCGCGGTACAATGAGCAGTTCTTC. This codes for CASSYSRYNEQFF.

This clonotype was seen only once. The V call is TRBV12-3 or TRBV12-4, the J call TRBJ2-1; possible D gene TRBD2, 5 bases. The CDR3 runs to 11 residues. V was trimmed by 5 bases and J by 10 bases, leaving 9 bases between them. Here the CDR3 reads CASSHRGEQFF. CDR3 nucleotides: TGTGCCAGCAGTCACCGCGGGGAGCAGTTCTTC.

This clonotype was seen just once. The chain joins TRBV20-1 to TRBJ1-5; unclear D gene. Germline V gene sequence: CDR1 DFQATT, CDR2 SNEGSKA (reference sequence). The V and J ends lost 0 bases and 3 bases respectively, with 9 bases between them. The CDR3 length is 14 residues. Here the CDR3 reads CSARDRAPNQPQHF. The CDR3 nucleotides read TGCAGTGCTAGAGATAGGGCCCCCAATCAGCCCCAGCATTTT.

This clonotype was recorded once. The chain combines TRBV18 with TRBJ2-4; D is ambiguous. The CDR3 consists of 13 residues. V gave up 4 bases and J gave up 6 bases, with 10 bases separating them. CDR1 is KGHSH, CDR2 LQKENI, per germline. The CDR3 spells CASSRSDRNIQYF. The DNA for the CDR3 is TGTGCCAGCTCACGGTCCGACCGAAACATTCAGTACTTC.

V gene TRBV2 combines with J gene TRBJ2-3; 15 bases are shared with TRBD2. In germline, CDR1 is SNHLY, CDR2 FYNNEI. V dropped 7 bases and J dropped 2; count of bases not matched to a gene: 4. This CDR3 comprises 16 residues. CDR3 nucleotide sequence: TGTGCCAGCATTTGGACTAGCGGGAGGGCCACAGATACGCAGTATTTT. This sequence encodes CASIWTSGRATDTQYF.

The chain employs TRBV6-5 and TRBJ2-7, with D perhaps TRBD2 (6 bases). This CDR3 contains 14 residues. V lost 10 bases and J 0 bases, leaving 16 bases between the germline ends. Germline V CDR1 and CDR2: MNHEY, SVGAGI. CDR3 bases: TGTGCCACCCGAATCGGGGGTAGCTCCTACGAGCAGTACTTC. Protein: CATRIGGSSYEQYF.

CDR3 DNA sequence: TGTGCCAGCAGCATTAGCGGGAGGGCCTCTGCCGGGGAGCTGTTTTTT. This sequence encodes CASSISGRASAGELFF. This rearrangement joins TRBV7-2 to TRBJ2-2, with TRBD2 identical over 11 bases. The germline CDR1 and CDR2 sequences are SGHTA and FQGNSA. The trim removed 5 bases at V and 6 bases at J, leaving 8 bases unmatched. There are 16 residues in the CDR3.